This TCR beta chain was retrieved from a study of cytomegalovirus exposure and HLA in healthy donors. Findings and caveats of the study: Immune exposure was documented only through CMV serostatus.

This clone was found once. The antigen is not known. PCR used 60 Vbeta primers and 13 Jbeta primers. Profiling relied on immunoSEQ multiplex PCR, and the TCRdb table lists in-frame clones only, not all of them. Counted here are some 190,000 clones, more than 60% occurring once; the ten biggest clones make up over 1.1%. CDR3 length equals 14 residues. CDR1 is SNHLY, CDR2 FYNNEI, per germline. The trim removed 3 bases at V and 2 bases at J, leaving 4 bases unmatched. This TCR was recovered from a man in his late teens or twenties in good health and CMV-seronegative. Sequenced input: PBMCs. This rearrangement joins TRBV2 to TRBJ2-7; 7 bases are a match to TRBD1. CDR3 region: CASSEDRTPYEQYF. For the CDR3, the DNA is TGTGCCAGCAGTGAGGACAGGACTCCCTACGAGCAGTACTTC.